The 19 T cell receptor beta chains presented below share a single source sample, sequenced in a study of shared clonotypes between healthy human individuals. Produced via immunoSEQ multiplex PCR; TCRdb's table is partial and in-frame only. This table has about 1.1 million clones, around 82% appearing once. Sequenced sample: memory CD4+ T cells from PBMCs. Subset denoted: CD45RA-negative fraction. Source of these receptors: a man younger than 35 in good health. Some clones in this sample may be carry-over from other donors' samples.

The chain recombines TRBV7-2 with TRBJ1-2; a possible D gene is TRBD1 (5 bases). The CDR3 has 15 residues. Germline CDR1 SGHTA, CDR2 FQGNSA. Trimming removed 1 base at V and 2 bases at J, with 11 bases between. The CDR3 region is CASSLGGSRNYGYTF. Written as DNA, the CDR3 is TGTGCCAGCAGCTTAGGGGGCAGCCGCAACTATGGCTACACCTTC.

This chain links TRBV29-1 with TRBJ2-7; D might be TRBD1 (5 bases). This CDR3 region has 12 residues. Looked up from germline, CDR1 is SQVTM and CDR2 is ANQGSEA. V was trimmed by 7 bases and J by 2 bases, leaving 12 bases between them. The CDR3 DNA follows: TGCAGCGCTGCCGGCAGGGCCTACGAGCAGTACTTC. The encoded protein is CSAAGRAYEQYF.

V and J are TRBV6-5 and TRBJ1-1; 9 positions agree with TRBD1. V was clipped by 2 bases and J by 6 bases; unmatched bases: 10. Germline V gene sequence: CDR1 MNHEY, CDR2 SVGAGI. The CDR3 contains 16 residues. DNA for the CDR3: TGTGCCAGCAGTTACCGACCGGGACAGGGTACTTCTGAAGCTTTCTTT. Translating it yields CASSYRPGQGTSEAFF.

V is TRBV14 and J is TRBJ2-5; D is perhaps TRBD1 (6 bases). The germline V gene encodes CDR1 SGHDN and CDR2 FVKESK. CDR3 length: 15 residues. The V end lost 0 bases, the J end lost 5 bases, and 13 bases lay between the germline ends. CDR3 DNA sequence: TGTGCCAGCAGCCAAGATGTGGGGGCGGCGGAGACCCAGTACTTC. Translating it yields CASSQDVGAAETQYF.

In the case of this clone: Being one base from a much bigger clone, this may be a read error. The identical CDR3 is also encoded by other nucleotide sequences in the sample. V gene TRBV7-9 combines with J gene TRBJ1-1; D ambiguous. Trimming shortened V by 1 base and J by 2 bases, and 5 bases separated the two germline ends. CDR1 and CDR2 (germline): SEHNR, FQNEAQ (reference sequence). CDR3 size: 13 residues. The CDR3, as DNA: TGTGCCAGCAGCTTAGGCATAAACACTGAAGCTTTCTTT. This gives the protein CASSLGINTEAFF.

This chain connects TRBV10-1 to TRBJ1-6; 7 bases map to TRBD1. The V segment lost 8 bases and the J segment 8 bases; nucleotides outside the gene matches: 3. The V gene's germline CDR1 is WNHNN and CDR2 SYGVQD (reference sequence). There are 12 residues in the CDR3. CDR3 sequence reads: CASDRVYSPLHF. CDR3 bases: TGCGCCAGCGACAGGGTCTATTCACCCCTCCACTTT.

The DNA for the CDR3 is TGTGCCAGCAGTTACTCGGGGACGGAGACCCAGTACTTC. Translation gives CASSYSGTETQYF. The genes are TRBV27 and TRBJ2-5; tentatively, D is TRBD1 or TRBD2 (5 bases each). The germline gives CDR1 MNHEY, CDR2 SMNVEV (reference sequence). The CDR3 has 13 amino acids. The V and J ends lost 4 bases and 5 bases respectively, with 11 bases between them.

The chain recombines TRBV6-1 with TRBJ1-5; TRBD1 aligns across 11 bases. With 10 bases clipped from V and 6 bases from J, the junction kept 2 bases outside the gene matches. Germline CDR1 and CDR2: MNHNS and SASEGT. The CDR3 consists of 12 residues. DNA of the CDR3: TGTGCCACTGGGACAGGGGGTCAGCCCCAGCATTTT. Amino acids: CATGTGGQPQHF.

The V gene is TRBV6-1, the J gene TRBJ1-5; D may be TRBD1 (5 bases). Trimming cost V 4 bases and J 1 base, with 11 bases left between them. CDR3 length equals 15 residues. CDR1 MNHNS and CDR2 SASEGT come from the germline V gene. The CDR3 sequence: CASSGDGGSNQPQHF. The CDR3 DNA follows: TGTGCCAGCAGTGGGGACGGCGGCAGCAATCAGCCCCAGCATTTT.

This clone occurred once. Other DNA sequences in the same sample also yield this CDR3. The chain uses TRBV19 and TRBJ1-5, with 11 bases matching TRBD1. The CDR3 has 14 amino acids. J was trimmed by 4 bases and V by 5 bases; bases with no gene match: 1. Germline CDR1 and CDR2: LNHDA and SQIVND (reference sequence). CDR3 DNA sequence: TGTGCCAGTAGTGGGACAGGGGGAAATCAGCCCCAGCATTTT. Its translation is CASSGTGGNQPQHF.

This chain links TRBV30 with TRBJ2-7; TRBD2 matches 11 bases. The trim removed 4 bases at V and 9 bases at J, leaving 8 bases unmatched. Germline loops: CDR1 GTSNPN, CDR2 SVGIG (reference sequence). The CDR3 length is 13 residues. The CDR3 region has the DNA TGTGCCTGGACCGGGACTAGCGGAGGTTGGCAGTACTTC. Residues: CAWTGTSGGWQYF.

The chain carries TRBV2 and TRBJ1-1; no firm D call. Germline loops: CDR1 SNHLY, CDR2 FYNNEI. This CDR3 has 15 residues. The V and J ends lost 1 base and 0 bases respectively, with 9 bases between them. CDR3 residues: CASSEEGAMNTEAFF. CDR3 bases: TGTGCCAGCAGTGAAGAGGGAGCTATGAACACTGAAGCTTTCTTT. Combining the CDR3 with reference TRBV2 and TRBJ1-1 gives the whole variable domain EPEVTQTPSHQVTQMGQEVILRCVPISNHLYFYWYRQILGQKVEFLVSFYNNEISEKSEIFDDQFSVERPDGSNFTLKIRSTKLEDSAMYFCASSEEGAMNTEAFFGQGTRLTVV.

The chain carries TRBV29-1 and TRBJ2-5, with D perhaps given as TRBD1 or TRBD2 (5 bases each). V was pared by 1 base and J by 4 bases, with 10 bases between. Germline V gene data show CDR1 as SQVTM and CDR2 as ANQGSEA. The CDR3 sequence is 13 residues long. This CDR3 reads CSVEGGFRETQYF. The CDR3 DNA reads as TGCAGCGTTGAAGGGGGGTTCCGAGAGACCCAGTACTTC.

V and J are TRBV7-2 and TRBJ2-1; the D gene is possibly TRBD1 (6 bases). The germline gives CDR1 SGHTA, CDR2 FQGNSA. The CDR3 has 15 residues. V was trimmed by 2 bases and J by 5 bases, leaving 13 bases between them. The CDR3 region has the DNA TGTGCCAGCAGCTTAACAGGGAGTAATCACAATGAGCAGTTCTTC. Translated, it gives CASSLTGSNHNEQFF. Supplemented by reference TRBV7-2 and TRBJ2-1, the full variable domain reads GAGVSQSPSNKVTEKGKDVELRCDPISGHTALYWYRQSLGQGLEFLIYFQGNSAPDKSGLPSDRFSAERTGGSVSTLTIQRTQQEDSAVYLCASSLTGSNHNEQFFGPGTRLTVL.

The CDR3: CASSLAAIANTGELFF. The CDR3 DNA reads as TGCGCCAGCAGCTTGGCAGCGATAGCGAACACCGGGGAGCTGTTTTTT. This rearrangement joins TRBV5-1 to TRBJ2-2, with D uncertain. V dropped 0 bases and J dropped 0 bases, with 9 bases sitting between them. Per the germline V gene, CDR1 is SGHRS and CDR2 is YFSETQ. The CDR3 runs 16 residues.

In the case of this clone: With a much larger clone just one base away, this may be a read error. The J gene is TRBJ1-1, the V gene TRBV28; D gene uncertain. CDR3 length: 18 amino acids. CDR1 and CDR2 from the germline V gene are MDHEN and SYDVKM. This CDR3 reads CASSFRPERAVMNTETFF. Here the CDR3 DNA reads TGTGCCAGCAGTTTCCGGCCCGAAAGGGCCGTAATGAACACTGAAACTTTCTTT.

This rearrangement joins TRBV6-5 to TRBJ1-2; the match to TRBD1 covers 10 bases. Looked up from germline, CDR1 is MNHEY and CDR2 is SVGAGI. The junction had 1 base not matched to a gene; V was cut back by 5 bases and J by 4 bases. The CDR3 runs 13 residues. The CDR3 loop reads CASSGQGGYGYTF. The CDR3 region has the DNA TGTGCCAGCAGTGGACAGGGGGGCTATGGCTACACCTTC.

V and J are TRBV7-2 and TRBJ2-1; 11 bases map to TRBD2. Unmatched junction bases numbered 4, after V lost 5 bases and J lost 7 bases. The CDR3 consists of 14 residues. The germline V gene has CDR1 SGHTA and CDR2 FQGNSA. The CDR3 reads CASSPRLAGNEQFF. CDR3 DNA: TGTGCCAGCAGCCCCAGACTAGCGGGAAATGAGCAGTTCTTC. The whole variable domain, remainder taken from reference TRBV7-2 and TRBJ2-1, is GAGVSQSPSNKVTEKGKDVELRCDPISGHTALYWYRQSLGQGLEFLIYFQGNSAPDKSGLPSDRFSAERTGGSVSTLTIQRTQQEDSAVYLCASSPRLAGNEQFFGPGTRLTVL.

This rearrangement joins TRBV11-2 to TRBJ2-7; D unclear. Germline-derived CDR1 and CDR2 are SGHAT and FQNNGV. CDR3 length: 13 amino acids. The V and J ends lost 3 bases and 3 bases respectively, with 9 bases between them. The DNA of the CDR3 is TGTGCCAGCAGCTTTGAGAGAATCTACGAGCAGTACTTC. It yields the protein CASSFERIYEQYF.